This TCR beta chain came from a study of blood T cell repertoires in COVID-19. Study-wide context: The samples span acute and convalescent COVID-19 from the United States, Italy and Spain. T cells, B-cell-depleted T cells, or PBMCs supplied cDNA or gDNA.

The CDR3 is 13 amino acids. V dropped 7 bases and J dropped 7 bases, with 16 bases sitting between them. Enrollment of patients from Seattle took place during active infection, with longitudinal follow-up. Per the study methods: Reference gene primers were amplified, and this amplification served to estimate nucleated cell counts. Generated by immunoSEQ multiplex PCR, the TCRdb table keeps only in-frame clones and is missing some. From that table come the V and J calls and clone size; the DNA was used to work out D and trimming. This sample has about 230,000 clones, with roughly 85% found just once. Sequenced: peripheral blood. The chain combines TRBV12-3 or TRBV12-4 with TRBJ1-1, with no clear D. This clonotype was sampled from a man over 45 with COVID-19, enrolled during active disease. CDR3 nucleotides: TGTGCCAGCAAAGTTCCCAACTCTGTTGAAGCTTTCTTT. It translates to CASKVPNSVEAFF.